These 29 T cell receptor beta chains were all obtained from the same sample, sequenced in a study of a mutant IDH1 vaccine in newly diagnosed glioma. Time point noted: baseline, week 1 (first vaccination visit). Noted treatment: pre-vaccination baseline after standard-of-care therapy. Clones were sequenced by immunoSEQ multiplex PCR, and TCRdb holds only the in-frame ones, with some missing. The profile shows just under 95,000 clones, around 77% of them singletons. The source was PBMCs, collected from a glioma patient treated with radiotherapy, temozolomide or both. These receptors all come from a man aged 35 to 55 with glioma.

For this clone: Other DNA sequences in the same sample also yield this CDR3. This chain joins TRBV7-2 and TRBJ2-5, with D unclear. Germline assignment: CDR1 SGHTA and CDR2 FQGNSA. The CDR3 covers 12 residues. Trimming cost V 1 base and J 5 bases, with 5 bases left between them. The chain's CDR3 is CASSLGWETQYF. The CDR3 bases are TGTGCCAGCAGCTTAGGGTGGGAGACCCAGTACTTC.

The V and J genes are TRBV6-5 and TRBJ2-6; D uncertain. Germline-derived CDR1 and CDR2 are MNHEY and SVGAGI. CDR3 length: 15 residues. Trimming took off 6 bases at V and 1 base at J, with 10 bases between the two ends. CDR3 residues: CASSSQRSGANVLTF. DNA of the CDR3: TGTGCCAGCAGCTCCCAAAGATCTGGGGCCAACGTCCTGACTTTC.

The chain links TRBV11-2 to TRBJ1-2; D possibly corresponds to TRBD1 (5 bases). CDR1 and CDR2 from the germline V gene are SGHAT and FQNNGV. The CDR3 loop spans 14 amino acids. The V gene lost 4 bases and the J gene lost 8 bases, with 17 bases spanning the gap. CDR3 in DNA: TGTGCCAGCAGCTCAATACTGCAGGGAGGGGGCTACACCTTC. Translation: CASSSILQGGGYTF.

The table lists this clone with a count of one. This rearrangement joins TRBV30 to TRBJ1-3; TRBD1 is a possible D gene (6 bases). Between the trimmed V and J ends, which lost 3 bases and 6 bases, there was a span of 21 bases. The CDR3 has 16 amino acids. Germline loops: CDR1 GTSNPN, CDR2 SVGIG (reference sequence). In DNA form, the CDR3 reads TGTGCCTGGAGAGTTACAGGGACTGTGGGAGTAAACACCATATATTTT. As protein: CAWRVTGTVGVNTIYF. The full variable domain, rest sourced from reference TRBV30 and TRBJ1-3, is SQTIHQWPATLVQPVGSPLSLECTVEGTSNPNLYWYRQAAGRGLQLLFYSVGIGQISSEVPQNLSASRPQDRQFILSSKKLLLSDSGFYLCAWRVTGTVGVNTIYFGEGSWLTVV.

The chain carries TRBV30 and TRBJ1-2; D is uncertain. This CDR3 contains 15 residues. The germline CDR1 and CDR2 sequences are GTSNPN and SVGIG (reference sequence). Trimming took 3 bases from V and 3 from J, leaving 17 bases between them. The CDR3 is CAWSRHQTKDYGYTF. CDR3 nucleotide sequence: TGTGCCTGGAGCCGACATCAAACGAAGGACTATGGCTACACCTTC. The variable domain in full, with the rest retrieved from reference TRBV30 and TRBJ1-2, is SQTIHQWPATLVQPVGSPLSLECTVEGTSNPNLYWYRQAAGRGLQLLFYSVGIGQISSEVPQNLSASRPQDRQFILSSKKLLLSDSGFYLCAWSRHQTKDYGYTFGSGTRLTVV.

The chain joins TRBV5-6 to TRBJ1-2; D is unresolved. The CDR3 totals 12 residues. Per germline, CDR1 SGHDT and CDR2 YYEEEE. The germline V and J ends were trimmed by 9 bases and 8 bases, with 17 bases remaining between them. CDR3 coding DNA: TGTGCCACCCGAGTGGGGATCGGCGGCTACACCTTC. Its protein product is CATRVGIGGYTF.

V gene TRBV25-1 combines with J gene TRBJ2-5; 7 bases line up with TRBD1. Germline trimming cut 0 bases from V and 7 bases from J; bases unmatched to any gene: 5. Germline values: CDR1 MGHDK, CDR2 SYGVNS. The CDR3 length is 14 residues. The CDR3 here is CASSEYAGGWTQYF. The CDR3 DNA reads TGTGCCAGCAGTGAATATGCAGGGGGTTGGACCCAGTACTTC.

The chain is built from TRBV27 and TRBJ1-4; TRBD1 matches 10 bases. This CDR3 is built from 16 residues. The V gene end was trimmed by 5 bases and the J gene end by 8 bases; junction bases not matched to a gene: 11. Germline values: CDR1 MNHEY, CDR2 SMNVEV (reference sequence). The CDR3 is CASSHRDRGFREKLFF. CDR3 nucleotides: TGTGCCAGCAGTCACCGGGACAGGGGATTCCGGGAAAAACTGTTTTTT.

This chain connects TRBV7-9 to TRBJ2-3; D not certain. The CDR3 runs to 13 residues. V was cut by 2 bases and J by 7 bases, with 10 bases left in between. Germline V CDR1 and CDR2: SEHNR, FQNEAQ (reference sequence). The CDR3 loop is CASSLSIGNTQYF. CDR3 nucleotide sequence: TGTGCCAGCAGCTTATCGATCGGAAATACGCAGTATTTT.

The chain links TRBV7-2 to TRBJ2-4; 8 bases match TRBD2. Per the germline V gene, CDR1 is SGHTA and CDR2 is FQGNSA. The CDR3 consists of 16 residues. V lost 5 bases to trimming and J lost 8 bases; unmatched junction nucleotides: 14. The CDR3, as DNA: TGTGCCAGCAGCCAGACAGTACTAGCGGTGAGGGACATTCAGTACTTC. Amino acids: CASSQTVLAVRDIQYF.

The chain has TRBV28 and TRBJ1-5; D might be TRBD1 (5 bases). The V end lost 6 bases, the J end lost 4 bases, and 16 bases lay between the germline ends. The length of the CDR3 is 15 residues. The germline V gene has CDR1 MDHEN and CDR2 SYDVKM. CDR3 in DNA: TGTGCCAGCAGGACCGGGACCGGAGCTAATCAGCCCCAGCATTTT. It specifies CASRTGTGANQPQHF.

The V call is TRBV11-2, the J call TRBJ2-4; D not certain. The CDR3 runs to 12 residues. CDR1 is SGHAT and CDR2 is FQNNGV in the germline V gene. Trimming left V 5 bases short and J 9 bases short, with 11 bases between. The CDR3, as DNA: TGTGCCAGCAGCCCCCAAGCGAGCATTCAGTACTTC. Translating gives CASSPQASIQYF.

This chain's CDR3 is CASSAGGLGGYTF. CDR3 bases: TGCGCCAGCAGTGCAGGGGGTCTAGGTGGCTACACCTTC. The J gene is TRBJ1-2, the V gene TRBV10-1; 7 nucleotides align to TRBD1. The CDR3 covers 13 residues. V trimming: 4 bases; J trimming: 7 bases; junction bases outside the gene matches: 6. CDR1 and CDR2 from the germline V gene are WNHNN and SYGVQD (reference sequence).

This clone was seen at least ten times. V and J are TRBV6-1 and TRBJ2-1; D call uncertain. Per the germline V gene, CDR1 is MNHNS and CDR2 is SASEGT. The CDR3 loop spans 15 amino acids. Deletions cut 1 base from V and 0 bases from J, with 7 bases between. The CDR3 sequence is CASSEGVGSYNEQFF. CDR3 bases: TGTGCCAGCAGTGAAGGGGTGGGCTCCTACAATGAGCAGTTCTTC.

The chain has TRBV5-1 and TRBJ2-3, with TRBD2 as a possible D gene (5 bases). Trimming took 4 bases from V and 4 from J, leaving 13 bases between them. The germline V gene encodes CDR1 SGHRS and CDR2 YFSETQ. The CDR3 has 14 residues. DNA for the CDR3: TGCGCCAGCAGCCGACAAACCGGGGCAGATACGCAGTATTTT. Residues: CASSRQTGADTQYF.

Notes on this clone: This may arise from a read error, as a much more abundant clone is one base away. This same CDR3 is encoded by further DNA sequences in the sample. The rearrangement links TRBV13 to TRBJ2-7; D not resolved. Trimming took off 2 bases at V and 2 bases at J, with 10 bases between the two ends. This CDR3 is built from 14 residues. Germline assignment: CDR1 PRHDT and CDR2 FYEKMQ (reference sequence). The DNA for the CDR3 is TGTGCCAGCAGCTTACTGGGCCGAACCTACGAGCAGTACTTC. The encoded protein is CASSLLGRTYEQYF.

This clone has more than one count but fewer than ten. This chain connects TRBV4-2 to TRBJ1-1; D might be TRBD1 (5 bases). In germline, CDR1 is LGHNA, CDR2 YNFKEQ. This CDR3 region has 16 residues. The germline V and J ends were trimmed by 3 bases and 3 bases, with 17 bases remaining between them. The DNA of the CDR3 is TGTGCCAGCAGCCACGGTTTAGAGGGGAGGGACACTGAAGCTTTCTTT. Its translation: CASSHGLEGRDTEAFF.

The rearrangement links TRBV6-6 to TRBJ2-7; TRBD2 aligns across 9 bases. Germline assignment: CDR1 MNHNY and CDR2 SVGAGI (reference sequence). V trimming: 6 bases; J trimming: 2 bases; junction bases outside the gene matches: 8. The CDR3 has 15 residues. In DNA, the CDR3 is TGTGCCAGCAGCTACAAGCGGGGGGAAACCTACGAGCAGTACTTC. Translating gives CASSYKRGETYEQYF.

This chain links TRBV4-2 with TRBJ2-7; D may correspond to TRBD1 or TRBD2 (5 bases each). The V end lost 2 bases, the J end lost 3 bases, and 23 bases lay between the germline ends. The CDR3 covers 18 residues. Germline CDR1 is LGHNA and CDR2 is YNFKEQ. The CDR3 here is CASSQYLPGPEIVYEQYF. CDR3 DNA sequence: TGTGCCAGCAGCCAATACCTGCCGGGACCAGAGATCGTCTACGAGCAGTACTTC.

The chain couples TRBV9 to TRBJ2-2, with D perhaps given as TRBD1 or TRBD2 (5 bases each). Germline V gene data show CDR1 as SGDLS and CDR2 as YYNGEE. Deletions cut 4 bases from V and 0 bases from J, with 13 bases between. The CDR3 is 16 amino acids. Here the CDR3 DNA reads TGTGCCAGCAGCCCCGCACCGGGGCCGAACACCGGGGAGCTGTTTTTT. It is translated as CASSPAPGPNTGELFF.

The V and J genes are TRBV28 and TRBJ1-3; D not certain. This CDR3 is built from 15 residues. Trimming removed 1 base from V and 0 bases from J, with 7 bases in between. Germline V lookup: CDR1 MDHEN, CDR2 SYDVKM. The CDR3 coding sequence is TGTGCCAGCAGTTTATACCGTAGCTCTGGAAACACCATATATTTT. Translating it yields CASSLYRSSGNTIYF.

For this clone: Within the sample, other DNA sequences also encode this same CDR3. V usage is TRBV9 and J usage is TRBJ2-3; D gene ambiguous. The CDR3 spans 12 residues. V lost 1 base and J lost 2, with 2 bases in between. Per germline, CDR1 SGDLS and CDR2 YYNGEE. In DNA, the CDR3 is TGTGCCAGCAGCGTAACCACAGATACGCAGTATTTT. Translated: CASSVTTDTQYF.

This chain links TRBV15 with TRBJ2-3; TRBD2 aligns across 11 bases. The germline V gene encodes CDR1 LNHNV and CDR2 YYDKDF (reference sequence). The CDR3 runs to 17 residues. The ends lost 0 bases at V and 5 bases at J; junction bases unmatched: 7. Here the CDR3 DNA reads TGTGCCACCAGCAGAGATACGTCTAGCGGGAGGAAAGATACGCAGTATTTT. Encoded protein: CATSRDTSSGRKDTQYF.

This clone was observed once. The chain has TRBV19 and TRBJ2-1, with 7 bases lining up with TRBD2. This CDR3 has 13 amino acids. Per germline, CDR1 LNHDA and CDR2 SQIVND (reference sequence). The trim removed 1 base at V and 9 bases at J, leaving 3 bases unmatched. The CDR3 DNA reads as TGTGCCAGTAGTATAGTCGCTAGCGGTGAGCAGTTCTTC. Its protein is CASSIVASGEQFF.

The chain uses TRBV7-9 and TRBJ1-1; D possibly corresponds to TRBD1 (6 bases). Trimming removed 5 bases from V and 1 base from J, with 11 bases in between. This CDR3 is 14 amino acids long. CDR1 SEHNR and CDR2 FQNEAQ come from the germline V gene (reference sequence). The DNA for the CDR3 is TGTGCCAGCAGCCCCCGGGACAAGAACACTGAAGCTTTCTTT. Translating it yields CASSPRDKNTEAFF.

This sequence joins TRBV7-3 and TRBJ2-7, with a weak D call TRBD1 (6 bases). Germline CDR1 is SGHTA and CDR2 is FQGTGA. This CDR3 has 15 residues. With 5 bases removed from V and 6 bases from J, the gap between germline ends came to 20 bases. The CDR3 DNA reads as TGTGCCAGCAGCCCAACGGTAGGGGGTTGGGCCGAGCAGTACTTC. Amino acid sequence: CASSPTVGGWAEQYF. The variable domain in full, with the rest retrieved from reference TRBV7-3 and TRBJ2-7, is GAGVSQTPSNKVTEKGKYVELRCDPISGHTALYWYRQSLGQGPEFLIYFQGTGAADDSGLPNDRFFAVRPEGSVSTLKIQRTERGDSAVYLCASSPTVGGWAEQYFGPGTRLTVT.

CDR3 loop: CASGTLVRGGEQYF. The DNA of the CDR3 is TGTGCCAGCGGGACTCTGGTTCGAGGGGGGGAGCAGTACTTC. V and J are TRBV2 and TRBJ2-7; D could derive from TRBD1 or TRBD2 (6 bases each). In germline, CDR1 is SNHLY, CDR2 FYNNEI. The CDR3 is made up of 14 amino acids. The V and J ends lost 8 bases and 7 bases respectively, with 21 bases between them. The full variable domain, in which reference TRBV2 and TRBJ2-7 provide the parts outside the CDR3, is EPEVTQTPSHQVTQMGQEVILRCVPISNHLYFYWYRQILGQKVEFLVSFYNNEISEKSEIFDDQFSVERPDGSNFTLKIRSTKLEDSAMYFCASGTLVRGGEQYFGPGTRLTVT.

The V and J genes are TRBV9 and TRBJ2-3; D ambiguous. Trimming took off 2 bases at V and 1 base at J, with 8 bases between the two ends. Germline V CDR1 and CDR2: SGDLS, YYNGEE. This CDR3 contains 14 residues. The CDR3 DNA sequence: TGTGCCAGCAGCGTGGGCACCGGCACAGATACGCAGTATTTT. It is translated as CASSVGTGTDTQYF.

The chain joins TRBV7-2 to TRBJ2-7; TRBD2 matches at 12 bases. V lost 0 bases and J lost 3; bases outside the gene matches: 6. This CDR3 comprises 17 residues. In germline, CDR1 is SGHTA, CDR2 FQGNSA. CDR3 loop: CASSLAPSGRGGYEQYF. Written as DNA, the CDR3 is TGTGCCAGCAGCTTAGCCCCTAGCGGGAGGGGAGGCTACGAGCAGTACTTC. Using reference TRBV7-2 and TRBJ2-7 for the parts outside the CDR3, the full variable domain is GAGVSQSPSNKVTEKGKDVELRCDPISGHTALYWYRQSLGQGLEFLIYFQGNSAPDKSGLPSDRFSAERTGGSVSTLTIQRTQQEDSAVYLCASSLAPSGRGGYEQYFGPGTRLTVT.